This TCR beta chain derives from a study of T-cell reconstitution after alpha-beta-depleted transplantation in children. A TCRbeta library incorporating unique molecular identifiers was prepared. TCRdb analysed the PCR reads with MiXCR anew, one entry per CDR3 protein. This table has about 610,000 distinct CDR3 sequences, about 10% appearing once. The CDR3 covers 12 residues. Germline V gene data show CDR1 as SQVTM and CDR2 as ANQGSEA. Trimming stripped 7 bases from V and 4 bases from J, with 14 bases between. This clonotype was detected ten times or more. V gene TRBV29-1 combines with J gene TRBJ2-7, with a tentative D call TRBD1 (6 bases). The input for sequencing was PBMCs from the stem cell graft donor, taken from the stem cell graft. The receptor's source is a human donor who donated a stem cell graft to a child with acute myeloid leukemia. CDR3 nucleotides: TGCAGCGCTGGACAGAGACAATACGAGCAGTACTTC. Residues: CSAGQRQYEQYF.